This T cell receptor (beta chain) is from a study of metastatic and nonmetastatic thyroid tumors. Study information: Comparative analysis of repertoires was undertaken across blood and tumor or nodule tissue obtained from malignant and benign thyroid patients. Study-wide points: Benign nodules reportedly had significantly lower TCR beta diversity than malignant thyroid tumors in blood and tumor.

Per the authors' pipeline: The authors used CDR3 differences across clinicopathological groups to build a distant-metastasis classifier for papillary thyroid cancer. TCRdb re-processed the PCR reads through MiXCR. The V and J calls were determined by TCRdb, not by the authors. The table shows around 13,000 clones, with 20% to 25% occurring only once. Germline lookup yields CDR1 SGHTA and CDR2 FQGTGA. The CDR3 has 14 amino acids. The junction had 14 bases not matched to a gene; V was cut back by 4 bases and J by 13 bases. Thyroid surgery had not been preceded by any treatment in any patient. As regards this clone: The antigen remains unidentified.

The chain couples TRBV7-3 to TRBJ1-1, with 8 bases matching TRBD1. The sample comprised blood. The source of this sequence is a female donor with papillary thyroid cancer or a benign thyroid nodule (not recorded which). Some clones in this sample may be carry-over from other donors' samples. The DNA of the CDR3 is TGTGCCAGCAGCTCGACAGGGGCAAACACTGAATTTTTCTTT. This translates into CASSSTGANTEFFF.